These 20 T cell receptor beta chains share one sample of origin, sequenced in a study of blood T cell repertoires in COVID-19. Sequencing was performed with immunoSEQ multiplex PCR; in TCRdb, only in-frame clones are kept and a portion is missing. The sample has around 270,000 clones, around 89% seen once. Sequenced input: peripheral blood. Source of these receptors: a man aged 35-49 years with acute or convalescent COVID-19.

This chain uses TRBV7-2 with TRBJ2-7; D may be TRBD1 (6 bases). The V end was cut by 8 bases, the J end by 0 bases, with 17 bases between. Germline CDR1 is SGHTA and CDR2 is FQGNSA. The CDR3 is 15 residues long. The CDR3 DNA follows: TGTGCCAGCCGGCGGCCGGACAGAGACTCCTACGAGCAGTACTTC. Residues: CASRRPDRDSYEQYF.

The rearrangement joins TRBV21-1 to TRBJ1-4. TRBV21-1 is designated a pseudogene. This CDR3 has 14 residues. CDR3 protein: CASGRGGLNEKLFF. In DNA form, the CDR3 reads TGTGCCAGCGGGAGGGGGGGCCTTAATGAAAAACTGTTTTTT.

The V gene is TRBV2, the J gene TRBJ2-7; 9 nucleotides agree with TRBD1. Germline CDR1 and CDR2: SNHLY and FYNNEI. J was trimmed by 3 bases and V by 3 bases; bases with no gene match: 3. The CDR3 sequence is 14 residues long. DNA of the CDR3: TGTGCCAGCAGTGAGACAGGGGGAATCTACGAGCAGTACTTC. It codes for CASSETGGIYEQYF.

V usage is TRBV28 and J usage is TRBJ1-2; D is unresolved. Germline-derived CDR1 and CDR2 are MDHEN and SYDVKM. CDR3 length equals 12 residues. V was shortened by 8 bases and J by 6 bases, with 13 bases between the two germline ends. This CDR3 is CASVDLRDGYTF. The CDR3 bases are TGTGCCAGCGTAGATCTGCGGGATGGCTACACCTTC.

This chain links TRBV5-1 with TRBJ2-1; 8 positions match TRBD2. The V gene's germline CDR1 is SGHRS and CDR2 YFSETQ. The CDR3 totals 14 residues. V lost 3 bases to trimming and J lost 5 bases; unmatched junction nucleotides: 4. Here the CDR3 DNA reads TGCGCCAGCAGCTCCGGGGGGGCCCACAATGAGCAGTTCTTC. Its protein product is CASSSGGAHNEQFF.

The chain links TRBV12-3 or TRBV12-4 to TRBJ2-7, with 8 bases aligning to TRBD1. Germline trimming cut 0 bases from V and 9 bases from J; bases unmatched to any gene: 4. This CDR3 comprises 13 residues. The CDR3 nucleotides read TGTGCCAGCAGTTTAGCCAGGGGGCCAGGGCAGTACTTC. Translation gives CASSLARGPGQYF.

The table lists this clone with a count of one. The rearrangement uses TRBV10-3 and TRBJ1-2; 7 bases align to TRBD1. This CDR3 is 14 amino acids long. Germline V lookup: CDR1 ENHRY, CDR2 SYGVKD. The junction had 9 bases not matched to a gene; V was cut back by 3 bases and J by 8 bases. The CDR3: CAISEPDRTEGYTF. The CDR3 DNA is TGTGCCATCAGTGAACCGGACAGGACTGAAGGCTACACCTTC.

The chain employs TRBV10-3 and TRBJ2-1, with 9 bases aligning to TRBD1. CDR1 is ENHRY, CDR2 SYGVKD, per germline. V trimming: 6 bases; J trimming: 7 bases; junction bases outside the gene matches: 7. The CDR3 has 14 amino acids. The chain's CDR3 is CAIRRGQGRNEQFF. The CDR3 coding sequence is TGTGCCATCAGAAGAGGACAGGGGAGGAATGAGCAGTTCTTC.

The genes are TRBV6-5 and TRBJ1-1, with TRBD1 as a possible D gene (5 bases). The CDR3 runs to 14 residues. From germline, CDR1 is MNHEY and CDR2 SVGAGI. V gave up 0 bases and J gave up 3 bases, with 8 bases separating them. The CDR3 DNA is TGTGCCAGCAGTTACTCGACAGTTTACACTGAAGCTTTCTTT. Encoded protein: CASSYSTVYTEAFF.

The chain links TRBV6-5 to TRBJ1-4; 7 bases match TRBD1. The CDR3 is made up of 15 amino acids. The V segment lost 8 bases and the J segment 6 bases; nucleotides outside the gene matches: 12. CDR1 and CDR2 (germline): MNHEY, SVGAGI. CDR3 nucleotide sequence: TGTGCCAGCGGACCTCCGGGAGGGGGCGATGAAAAACTGTTTTTT. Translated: CASGPPGGGDEKLFF.

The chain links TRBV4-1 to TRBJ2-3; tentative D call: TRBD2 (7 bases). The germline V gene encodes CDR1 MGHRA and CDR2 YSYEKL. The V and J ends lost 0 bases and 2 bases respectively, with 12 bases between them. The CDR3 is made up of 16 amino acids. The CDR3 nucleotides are TGCGCCAGCAGCCAAGATGGAGGGGGGGCCACAGATACGCAGTATTTT. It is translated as CASSQDGGGATDTQYF.

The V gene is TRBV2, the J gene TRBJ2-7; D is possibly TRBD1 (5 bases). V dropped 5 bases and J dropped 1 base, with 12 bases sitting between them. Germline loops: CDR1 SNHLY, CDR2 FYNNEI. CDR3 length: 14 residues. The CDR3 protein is CASSPRQNSYEQYF. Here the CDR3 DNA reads TGTGCCAGCAGTCCCCGACAGAATTCCTACGAGCAGTACTTC.

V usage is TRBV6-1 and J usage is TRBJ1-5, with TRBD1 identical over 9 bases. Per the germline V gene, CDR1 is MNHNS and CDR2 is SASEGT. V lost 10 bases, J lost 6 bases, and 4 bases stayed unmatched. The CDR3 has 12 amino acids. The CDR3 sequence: CATRQGGQPQHF. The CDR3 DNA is TGTGCCACCCGACAGGGGGGTCAGCCCCAGCATTTT.

This CDR3 reads CASSSDRGTDTQYF. CDR3 bases: TGTGCCAGCAGCTCCGACAGGGGGACAGATACGCAGTATTTT. The chain has TRBV7-9 and TRBJ2-3, with 9 bases lining up with TRBD1. Germline CDR1 reads SEHNR; CDR2 reads FQNEAQ (reference sequence). J gave up 3 bases and V 4 bases, and 2 bases lay outside the gene matches. The CDR3 loop spans 14 amino acids.

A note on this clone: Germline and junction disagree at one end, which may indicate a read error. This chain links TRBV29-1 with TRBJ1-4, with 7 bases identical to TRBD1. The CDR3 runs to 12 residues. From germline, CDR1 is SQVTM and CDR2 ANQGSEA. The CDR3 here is CSVEDILDRELF. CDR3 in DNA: TGCAGCGTTGAAGATATACTTGACAGGGAACTTTTT. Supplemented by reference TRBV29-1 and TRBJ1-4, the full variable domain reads SAVISQKPSRDICQRGTSLTIQCQVDSQVTMMFWYRQQPGQSLTLIATANQGSEATYESGFVIDKFPISRPNLTFSTLTVSNMSPEDSSIYLCSVEDILDRELFGSGTQLSVL.

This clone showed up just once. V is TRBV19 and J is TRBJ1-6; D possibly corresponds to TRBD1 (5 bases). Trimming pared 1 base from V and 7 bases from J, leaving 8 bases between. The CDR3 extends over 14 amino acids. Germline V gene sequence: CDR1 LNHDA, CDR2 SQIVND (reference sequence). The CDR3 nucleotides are TGTGCCAGTAGTATAGTCAGGGCCAATTCACCCCTCCACTTT. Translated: CASSIVRANSPLHF.

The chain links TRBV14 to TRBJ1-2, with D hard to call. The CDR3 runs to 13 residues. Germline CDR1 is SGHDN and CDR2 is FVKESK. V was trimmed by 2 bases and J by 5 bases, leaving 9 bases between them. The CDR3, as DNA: TGTGCCAGCAGCCAATCGGGGAATTATGGCTACACCTTC. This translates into CASSQSGNYGYTF. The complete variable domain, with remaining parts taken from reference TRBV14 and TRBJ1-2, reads EAGVTQFPSHSVIEKGQTVTLRCDPISGHDNLYWYRRVMGKEIKFLLHFVKESKQDESGMPNNRFLAERTGGTYSTLKVQPAELEDSGVYFCASSQSGNYGYTFGSGTRLTVV.

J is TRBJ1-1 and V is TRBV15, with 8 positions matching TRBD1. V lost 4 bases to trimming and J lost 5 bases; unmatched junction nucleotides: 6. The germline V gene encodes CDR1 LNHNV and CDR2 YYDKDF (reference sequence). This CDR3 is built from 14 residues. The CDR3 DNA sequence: TGTGCCACCAGCACCCGACAGGGGCGGACTGAAGCTTTCTTT. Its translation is CATSTRQGRTEAFF.

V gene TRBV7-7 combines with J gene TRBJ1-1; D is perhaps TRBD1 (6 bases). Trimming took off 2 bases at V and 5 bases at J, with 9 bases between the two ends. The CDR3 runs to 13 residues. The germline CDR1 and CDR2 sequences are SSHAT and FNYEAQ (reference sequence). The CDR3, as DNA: TGTGCCAGCAGCTTAAGCAGGGGAACTGAAGCTTTCTTT. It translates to CASSLSRGTEAFF.

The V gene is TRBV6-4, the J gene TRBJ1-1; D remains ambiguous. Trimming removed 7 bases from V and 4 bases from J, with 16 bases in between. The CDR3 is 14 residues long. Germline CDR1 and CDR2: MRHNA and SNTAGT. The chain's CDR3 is CASMIVAGGTEAFF. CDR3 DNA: TGTGCCAGCATGATTGTGGCAGGAGGCACTGAAGCTTTCTTT.